The entry that follows covers one T cell receptor beta chain sequence. Its target is unknown. The PCR ran on 60 Vbeta and 13 Jbeta primers. Data came from immunoSEQ multiplex PCR; TCRdb stores just in-frame clones and leaves some out. This sample has under 150,000 clones, with 80% found just once. The V gene end was trimmed by 2 bases and the J gene end by 5 bases; junction bases not matched to a gene: 4. CDR3 length: 14 amino acids. The V gene's germline CDR1 is LNHDA and CDR2 SQIVND (reference sequence). The data belong to a study of cytomegalovirus exposure and HLA in healthy donors. The overall study: One earlier analysis, a look at around 180 million T cells, found 100 million to 130 million unique TCR beta sequences.

Study results and caveats: Researchers reported in a later analysis that a missense DCLRE1C variant was tied to TCR beta V- and J-gene trimming. Links to common viral pathogens appeared, in a later analysis, for several of the most significant clusters.

V gene TRBV19 combines with J gene TRBJ2-7; 9 bases agree with TRBD2. This TCR came from a man aged 30-40 years in good health and CMV-seronegative. Sequenced input: PBMCs. In nucleotides, the CDR3 is TGTGCCAGTAGTATACTAGCGGGGAATAACGAGCAGTACTTC. Translation: CASSILAGNNEQYF. The full variable domain, with the rest looked up from reference TRBV19 and TRBJ2-7, is DGGITQSPKYLFRKEGQNVTLSCEQNLNHDAMYWYRQDPGQGLRLIYYSQIVNDFQKGDIAEGYSVSREKKESFPLTVTSAQKNPTAFYLCASSILAGNNEQYFGPGTRLTVT.